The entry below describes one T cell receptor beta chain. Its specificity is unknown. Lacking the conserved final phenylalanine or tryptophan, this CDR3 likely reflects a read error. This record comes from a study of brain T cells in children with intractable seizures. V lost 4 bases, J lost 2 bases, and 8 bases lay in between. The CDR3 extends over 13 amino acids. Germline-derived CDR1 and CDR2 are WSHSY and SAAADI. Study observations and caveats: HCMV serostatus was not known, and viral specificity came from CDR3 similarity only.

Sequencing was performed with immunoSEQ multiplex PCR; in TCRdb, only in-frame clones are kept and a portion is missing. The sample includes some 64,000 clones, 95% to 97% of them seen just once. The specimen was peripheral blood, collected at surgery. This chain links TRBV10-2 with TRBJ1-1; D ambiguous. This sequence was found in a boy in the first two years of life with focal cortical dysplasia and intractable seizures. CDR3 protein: CASSVGVNTEAFL. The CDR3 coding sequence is TGCGCCAGCAGTGTGGGTGTAAACACTGAAGCTTTCCTT.